Listed below are T cell receptor beta chains from one sample, sequenced in a study of early T cells in non-severe SARS-CoV-2 infection. TCRdb recomputed calls from the 5' RACE reads with MiXCR, one row per CDR3 protein. This table has just under 65,000 distinct CDR3 sequences, about 12% appearing once. The source material was whole blood. The receptors were gathered from an adult who was a healthcare worker with PCR-confirmed SARS-CoV-2 infection or an uninfected control (not recorded which). The CDR3 runs from the conserved cysteine through the conserved F or W. The order of the fields is CDR3 length, J gene, V gene, CDR3 protein.

12 TRBJ2-1 TRBV25-1 CATLLGHNEQFF
14 TRBJ2-3 TRBV6-6 CASSTSGGADTKYF
15 TRBJ2-2 TRBV11-3 CASSFGTANTGELFF
15 TRBJ2-7 TRBV5-1 CASSLGTASSYEQYF
15 TRBJ1-1 TRBV6-6 CASSYRLAGGTEAFF
11 TRBJ2-7 TRBV2 CASSVFYEQYF
15 TRBJ2-2 TRBV6-2/TRBV6-3 CASSLTGVRIGELFF
19 TRBJ2-1 TRBV6-4 CASSDSNTTGTRPNNEQFF
14 TRBJ2-2 TRBV6-5 CASRAGGSTGELFF
13 TRBJ2-7 TRBV7-2 CASSQGHFYEQYF
15 TRBJ2-5 TRBV9 CASSPGQGTQETQYF
16 TRBJ2-3 TRBV6-5 CASSPGLAGAGDTQYF
14 TRBJ2-1 TRBV6-2/TRBV6-3 CASSYLMGRNEQFF
14 TRBJ2-6 TRBV7-3 CASRQVSGANVLTF
13 TRBJ1-2 TRBV12-3/TRBV12-4 CASTRQTNYGYTF
13 TRBJ2-7 TRBV14 CASSPPAGREQYF
13 TRBJ2-7 TRBV2 CASSTGAAYEQYF
12 TRBJ2-7 TRBV14 CASSRGGGEQYF
18 TRBJ2-6 TRBV20-1 CSAPPRGGYLSGANVLTF
12 TRBJ2-5 TRBV11-2 CASSLDMETQYF
17 TRBJ1-6 TRBV6-5 CASSYSGRGSLNSPLHF
16 TRBJ2-5 TRBV2 CASSASSGGQGETQYF
14 TRBJ2-1 TRBV10-1 CASSDQGYGNEQFF
13 TRBJ1-4 TRBV5-5 CASSLEGSEKLFF
12 TRBJ1-1 TRBV10-2 CASSEMNTEAFF
15 TRBJ2-7 TRBV19 CASSFGQGKSYEQYF
13 TRBJ1-1 TRBV30 CAWNGRMNTEAFF
15 TRBJ2-1 TRBV7-3 CASSLALSGPNEQFF
14 TRBJ2-7 TRBV11-2 CASSLDGGAREQYF
16 TRBJ2-5 TRBV20-1 CSAREARLGVQETQYF
14 TRBJ1-2 TRBV9 CASSGGQGRYGYTF
14 TRBJ2-5 TRBV20-1 CSARAGTSGETQYF
11 TRBJ1-2 TRBV29-1 CSVDRGQGYTF
15 TRBJ2-3 TRBV2 CACNREVRSTDTQYF
14 TRBJ2-7 TRBV7-9 CASSYPDRPYEQYF
13 TRBJ2-7 TRBV27 CASSIDVVHEQYF
14 TRBJ1-2 TRBV28 CASSLDRATYGYTF
15 TRBJ2-2 TRBV7-9 CASSRGTANTGELFF
11 TRBJ2-7 TRBV10-2 CASSAGLEQYF
13 TRBJ2-2 TRBV12-3/TRBV12-4 CASSSLDTGELFF
11 TRBJ2-5 TRBV29-1 CSVKVGETQYF
16 TRBJ2-3 TRBV19 CASSAAAGGGTDTQYF
11 TRBJ1-2 TRBV11-2 CASSPGLGYTF
16 TRBJ2-6 TRBV2 CASSLQGASGANVLTF
13 TRBJ1-1 TRBV11-2 CASSLVRDTEAFF
14 TRBJ2-3 TRBV6-2/TRBV6-3 CASSYSVSTDTQYF
14 TRBJ2-2 TRBV6-5 CASSYRVNTGELFF
12 TRBJ2-3 TRBV11-2 CASSDRSDTQYF
12 TRBJ1-1 TRBV7-6 CASSQMTGEAFF
11 TRBJ2-1 TRBV11-2 CASSAVRTPFF
13 TRBJ2-7 TRBV7-8 CASSFDRSYEQYF
12 TRBJ1-2 TRBV30 CAWSVAGNGYTF
15 TRBJ1-1 TRBV20-1 CSARDPGTANTEAFF